This TCR beta chain derives from a study of blood T cell repertoires in COVID-19. The protocol was immunoSEQ multiplex PCR, while the TCRdb copy is restricted to in-frame clones and leaves out a portion. The sample carries some 270,000 clones, about 91% recorded once. V gave up 2 bases and J gave up 0 bases, with 7 bases separating them. From germline, CDR1 is MNHNY and CDR2 SVGAGI (reference sequence). The CDR3 has 14 residues. The receptor comes from a woman in her thirties or forties who had recovered from COVID-19. What was sequenced was peripheral blood. The chain is built from TRBV6-6 and TRBJ1-1, with D hard to call. CDR3 DNA sequence: TGTGCCAGCAGTTACCGGAGGGTGAACACTGAAGCTTTCTTT. It yields the protein CASSYRRVNTEAFF.